The 24 T cell receptor beta chains in this list originate from one sample, sequenced in a study of shared clonotypes between healthy human individuals. Sequenced by immunoSEQ multiplex PCR; TCRdb stores in-frame clones only, minus some. Of about 2,100,000 clones listed, 93% are singletons. Positively selected for CCR7, the CD45RO-negative cells used as naive CD8 cells excluded terminally differentiated effector memory CD45RA+ cells. The sequenced sample consisted of naive CD8+ T cells from PBMCs. All receptors come from a young man in good health. Some clones in this sample may be carry-over from other donors' samples.

Of note for this clone: The sample holds other DNA sequences that translate to the same CDR3. The chain carries TRBV27 and TRBJ2-1; D ambiguous. Trimming removed 3 bases from V and 3 bases from J, with 6 bases in between. The CDR3 totals 13 residues. Germline values: CDR1 MNHEY, CDR2 SMNVEV (reference sequence). The DNA for the CDR3 is TGTGCCAGCAGTTTGGACGGCTACAATGAGCAGTTCTTC. Translated, it gives CASSLDGYNEQFF.

About this clone: Within the sample, other DNA sequences also encode this same CDR3. As DNA, the CDR3 is TGTGCCAGCAGCTCGGGACAGAGCTCCTACGAGCAGTACTTC. It yields the protein CASSSGQSSYEQYF. This rearrangement joins TRBV7-9 to TRBJ2-7, with 7 bases aligning to TRBD1. CDR3 size: 14 residues. The germline gives CDR1 SEHNR, CDR2 FQNEAQ (reference sequence). The V and J ends lost 4 bases and 0 bases, in that order; junction bases with no gene match: 3.

The chain links TRBV2 to TRBJ2-1; D is unresolved. Germline assignment: CDR1 SNHLY and CDR2 FYNNEI. There are 15 residues in the CDR3. Trimming took off 4 bases at V and 4 bases at J, with 14 bases between the two ends. The CDR3: CASSASGSYYNEQFF. DNA for the CDR3: TGTGCCAGCAGTGCCTCGGGCTCCTATTACAATGAGCAGTTCTTC.

The rearrangement joins TRBV2 to TRBJ2-2; D not certain. The CDR3 runs 13 residues. Germline CDR1 SNHLY, CDR2 FYNNEI. Trimming took 5 bases from V and 1 from J, leaving 5 bases between them. CDR3 residues: CASSWENTGELFF. CDR3 nucleotide sequence: TGTGCCAGCAGTTGGGAGAACACCGGGGAGCTGTTTTTT.

The DNA of the CDR3 is TGTGCCAGCAGCGTGGACACAGACTACGAGCAGTACTTC. The encoded protein is CASSVDTDYEQYF. The chain joins TRBV5-5 to TRBJ2-7, with D possibly TRBD1 on 5 matching bases. Germline V lookup: CDR1 SGHKS, CDR2 YYEKEE (reference sequence). The CDR3 contains 13 residues. Trimming removed 4 bases from V and 3 bases from J, with 11 bases in between.

The rearrangement joins TRBV13 to TRBJ1-1; a weak D match, TRBD1 (6 bases). Germline V gene data show CDR1 as PRHDT and CDR2 as FYEKMQ (reference sequence). The CDR3 runs 14 residues. V was shortened by 3 bases and J by 7 bases, with 15 bases between the two germline ends. In DNA, the CDR3 is TGTGCCAGCAGCTTCCGGACAGAGAGTCTTGAAGCTTTCTTT. Protein sequence: CASSFRTESLEAFF.

The J gene is TRBJ2-7, the V gene TRBV10-3, with 8 bases lining up with TRBD1. The CDR3 loop spans 13 amino acids. Germline lookup yields CDR1 ENHRY and CDR2 SYGVKD. With 8 bases clipped from V and 3 bases from J, the junction kept 6 bases outside the gene matches. This CDR3 is CAILQGQDYEQYF. In DNA form, the CDR3 reads TGTGCCATCCTTCAGGGACAGGACTACGAGCAGTACTTC.

CDR3 DNA: TGTGCCAGCAGCCAGGGTCGGGGCAATGAGCAGTTCTTC. This translates into CASSQGRGNEQFF. V is TRBV7-2 and J is TRBJ2-1; either TRBD1 or TRBD2 may fit D (5 bases each). The V gene lost 5 bases and the J gene lost 6 bases, with 11 bases spanning the gap. CDR1 and CDR2 (germline): SGHTA, FQGNSA. The length of the CDR3 is 13 residues.

The chain has TRBV19 and TRBJ2-1; D call uncertain. The germline gives CDR1 LNHDA, CDR2 SQIVND (reference sequence). CDR3 length: 15 amino acids. Trimming took off 4 bases at V and 6 bases at J, with 16 bases between the two ends. The CDR3 loop is CASSTTSWGPNEQFF. DNA for the CDR3: TGTGCCAGTAGTACGACGTCCTGGGGTCCCAATGAGCAGTTCTTC.

V is TRBV27 and J is TRBJ1-2; 11 bases are a match to TRBD1. CDR3 length equals 14 residues. Germline lookup yields CDR1 MNHEY and CDR2 SMNVEV (reference sequence). The trim removed 6 bases at V and 6 bases at J, leaving 6 bases unmatched. The CDR3, as DNA: TGTGCCAGCAGCCCTACGGACAGGGGGCATGGCTACACCTTC. Translated, it gives CASSPTDRGHGYTF.

The J gene is TRBJ2-1, the V gene TRBV7-9; 12 bases map to TRBD2. Trimming at V came to 1 base and at J to 4 bases, leaving 8 bases not matched to a gene. The CDR3 sequence is 18 residues long. Germline V gene sequence: CDR1 SEHNR, CDR2 FQNEAQ (reference sequence). The CDR3 sequence: CASSLGGGGLAGYNEQFF. The CDR3 coding sequence is TGTGCCAGCAGCTTAGGAGGGGGCGGACTAGCGGGGTACAATGAGCAGTTCTTC.

The chain employs TRBV6-6 and TRBJ1-2, with D unclear. Trimming pared 6 bases from V and 7 bases from J, leaving 15 bases between. This CDR3 comprises 13 residues. Per germline, CDR1 MNHNY and CDR2 SVGAGI (reference sequence). The CDR3 protein is CASSLGGPGGYTF. The CDR3 DNA reads as TGTGCCAGCAGCCTTGGAGGACCGGGTGGCTACACCTTC.

The J gene is TRBJ1-1, the V gene TRBV27; D gene unclear. Trimming removed 6 bases at V and 2 bases at J, with 19 bases between. This CDR3 spans 16 amino acids. Germline values: CDR1 MNHEY, CDR2 SMNVEV (reference sequence). The CDR3 sequence is CASSPLFETENTEAFF. CDR3 bases: TGTGCCAGCAGCCCCTTATTCGAGACGGAAAACACTGAAGCTTTCTTT.

This chain joins TRBV27 and TRBJ2-7, with 8 bases fitting TRBD1. In germline, CDR1 is MNHEY, CDR2 SMNVEV (reference sequence). The CDR3 has 14 amino acids. V shed 5 bases, J shed 3 bases, and the junction held 6 bases outside the gene matches. CDR3 region: CASSPTGVYYEQYF. The CDR3 coding sequence is TGTGCCAGCAGTCCGACAGGGGTCTACTACGAGCAGTACTTC.

A single count supports this clone. The chain carries TRBV7-9 and TRBJ2-5; 7 bases match TRBD2. TRBJ2-7 matches the DNA end more closely, so the J call is doubtful. This CDR3 region has 12 residues. Germline assignment: CDR1 SEHNR and CDR2 FQNEAQ (reference sequence). The DNA for the CDR3 is TGTGCCAGCAGCGGACTAGGGCACGAGCAGTACTTC. Protein: CASSGLGHEQYF.

This sequence joins TRBV7-9 and TRBJ2-5; maybe TRBD1 (6 bases). The J call may be in error: the DNA end matches TRBJ2-7 better. CDR3 length equals 14 residues. Germline V CDR1 and CDR2: SEHNR, FQNEAQ (reference sequence). CDR3: CASSLQGTSYEQYF. CDR3 nucleotides: TGTGCCAGCAGCTTACAGGGGACCTCCTACGAGCAGTACTTC.

The chain joins TRBV19 to TRBJ1-1, with D uncertain. V gave up 9 bases and J gave up 2 bases, with 7 bases separating them. The CDR3 is made up of 11 amino acids. CDR1 is LNHDA and CDR2 is SQIVND in the germline V gene (reference sequence). CDR3 sequence (DNA): TGTGCCAGCCTTGAAAACACTGAAGCTTTCTTT. Protein: CASLENTEAFF.

This chain connects TRBV28 to TRBJ1-1, with 8 bases matching TRBD1. CDR3 length equals 17 residues. The germline V gene has CDR1 MDHEN and CDR2 SYDVKM. The trim removed 2 bases at V and 4 bases at J, leaving 12 bases unmatched. Here the CDR3 DNA reads TGTGCCAGCAGTTTACGAATGGCAGGGGGCCTTGGCACTGAAGCTTTCTTT. It is translated as CASSLRMAGGLGTEAFF.

V is TRBV27 and J is TRBJ2-7, with D perhaps given as TRBD1 or TRBD2 (5 bases each). Germline CDR1 is MNHEY and CDR2 is SMNVEV (reference sequence). V shed 2 bases and J shed 4 bases, with 21 bases lying between them. This CDR3 has 17 amino acids. As DNA, the CDR3 is TGTGCCAGCAGTTTAGTAAGGCCAGGTGGGACGAATTACGAGCAGTACTTC. This codes for CASSLVRPGGTNYEQYF.

The gene calls are TRBV7-9 and TRBJ1-4; possible D gene TRBD1, 5 bases. V lost 4 bases to trimming and J lost 5 bases, with 14 bases between them. This CDR3 contains 15 residues. Germline V CDR1 and CDR2: SEHNR, FQNEAQ (reference sequence). As DNA, the CDR3 is TGTGCCAGCAGCTCGGGGACGGCCCACAATGAAAAACTGTTTTTT. It specifies CASSSGTAHNEKLFF.

In the case of this clone: At one boundary the junction diverges from the germline segment, which might be a read error. Other DNA sequences within the sample encode an identical CDR3. The V and J genes are TRBV28 and TRBJ2-1; no reliable D call. There are 10 residues in the CDR3. Per germline, CDR1 MDHEN and CDR2 SYDVKM. This CDR3 reads CASSYDEQFF. Written as DNA, the CDR3 is TGTGCCAGCAGCTACGATGAGCAGTTCTTC.

V is TRBV5-4 and J is TRBJ2-7; weak D call: TRBD2 (7 bases). Deletions cut 4 bases from V and 11 bases from J, with 16 bases between. CDR3 length: 12 residues. Germline V CDR1 and CDR2: SGHNT, YYREEE (reference sequence). The CDR3 spells CASSGGAVGEYF. CDR3 DNA sequence: TGTGCCAGCAGCGGGGGGGCCGTGGGGGAGTACTTC. Looking up the rest from reference TRBV5-4 and TRBJ2-7 gives the full variable domain: ETGVTQSPTHLIKTRGQQVTLRCSSQSGHNTVSWYQQALGQGPQFIFQYYREEENGRGNFPPRFSGLQFPNYSSELNVNALELDDSALYLCASSGGAVGEYFGPGTRLTVT.

The chain uses TRBV19 and TRBJ1-1; D is ambiguous. Germline values: CDR1 LNHDA, CDR2 SQIVND (reference sequence). CDR3 length equals 12 residues. V gave up 3 bases and J gave up 7 bases, with 9 bases separating them. The CDR3, as DNA: TGTGCCAGTAGTATTTCGGCCAGTGAAGCTTTCTTT. It specifies CASSISASEAFF.

Points on this clone: Distinct nucleotide sequences in the sample also encode this CDR3. This rearrangement joins TRBV5-1 to TRBJ2-7; D may be TRBD2 (6 bases). This CDR3 is 14 amino acids long. V was clipped by 4 bases and J by 2 bases, with 13 bases between them. Germline loops: CDR1 SGHRS, CDR2 YFSETQ. CDR3 region: CASSPGLGAYEQYF. In DNA, the CDR3 is TGCGCCAGCAGCCCGGGACTGGGAGCCTACGAGCAGTACTTC.